This TCR beta chain is from a study of shared clonotypes between healthy human individuals. Of note for this clone: The antigen remains undetermined.

TCRdb's copy holds only in-frame clones and misses some; the assay was immunoSEQ multiplex PCR. The sample carries a few million clones, over 85% recorded once. V was pared by 0 bases and J by 3 bases, with 11 bases between. CDR1 is WSHSY and CDR2 is SAAADI in the germline V gene. This CDR3 has 15 residues. The study drew all its donors from Caucasian adults living in Nashville, Tennessee. Whole-study findings and limits: The rarefaction results pointed to incomplete sorted-subset sequencing despite large depth. Sampling covered nothing but blood. Tissue TCR repertoires likely differ from those found in blood. A handful of donors held roughly 5% of naive CD4 clonotypes in common.

Sequenced sample: naive CD4+ T cells sorted from blood. Indicated subset: CD45RA+ positively selected. The rearrangement links TRBV10-2 to TRBJ2-5, with D unclear. This clonotype was sampled from a man between 18 and 35 years old in good health. This chain's CDR3 is CASSESIKGEETQYF. Written as DNA, the CDR3 is TGCGCCAGCAGTGAGTCGATTAAGGGCGAAGAGACCCAGTACTTC.